A single sample is the source of the 10 T cell receptor beta chains below, sequenced in a study of T-cell memory formation after mild COVID-19. TCRdb reanalysed the 5' RACE reads using MiXCR and keeps one entry per CDR3 protein. Of hundreds of thousands of distinct CDR3 sequences detected, about 20% appear once; the ten largest clones hold approximately 8.4%. The sequencing sample was made of PBMCs or a T cell subset sorted from them (not recorded which). The source of these receptors is an adult woman who had mild COVID-19 (a few samples of this study predate the infection). Cell type and time point are not known.

This clonotype turned up a few times. The chain has TRBV20-1 and TRBJ1-2; 8 bases match TRBD1. V was clipped by 6 bases and J by 7 bases; unmatched bases: 13. This CDR3 region has 14 residues. The V gene's germline CDR1 is DFQATT and CDR2 SNEGSKA (reference sequence). CDR3 in amino acids: CSAATQGAGFGYTF. CDR3 nucleotide sequence: TGCAGTGCGGCGACCCAGGGGGCAGGATTTGGCTACACCTTC.

V and J are TRBV4-1 and TRBJ2-1; D call uncertain. V lost 0 bases and J 0 bases, leaving 6 bases between the germline ends. The CDR3 extends over 15 amino acids. The germline V gene has CDR1 MGHRA and CDR2 YSYEKL. CDR3 coding DNA: TGCGCCAGCAGCCAAGATCACAGCTCCTACAATGAGCAGTTCTTC. It translates to CASSQDHSSYNEQFF.

The chain combines TRBV4-1 with TRBJ2-7; D is unclear. Trimming removed 4 bases from V and 2 bases from J, with 12 bases in between. The length of the CDR3 is 14 residues. CDR1 and CDR2 from the germline V gene are MGHRA and YSYEKL. Here the CDR3 reads CASSRGRSTYEQYF. The CDR3 DNA reads as TGCGCCAGCAGCCGTGGCAGGTCAACCTACGAGCAGTACTTC.

In its sample, this clonotype was seen a few times. J is TRBJ2-3 and V is TRBV7-8, with no clear D. V was pared by 3 bases and J by 4 bases, with 8 bases between. Germline values: CDR1 SGHVS, CDR2 FQNEAQ. CDR3 length: 13 residues. The CDR3 coding sequence is TGTGCCAGCAGCTTGCAGGTCGCAGATACGCAGTATTTT. Translated: CASSLQVADTQYF.

This clonotype has a handful of counts. This sequence joins TRBV29-1 and TRBJ2-5, with D unresolved. V was cut by 7 bases and J by 5 bases, with 8 bases left in between. The CDR3 has 10 residues. CDR1 is SQVTM, CDR2 ANQGSEA, per germline. CDR3 protein: CSAVWETQYF. CDR3 in DNA: TGCAGCGCCGTGTGGGAGACCCAGTACTTC.

The chain recombines TRBV12-3 or TRBV12-4 with TRBJ1-1; TRBD1 might be the D (5 bases). Trimming shortened V by 8 bases and J by 2 bases, and 12 bases separated the two germline ends. CDR3 length: 13 amino acids. CDR3 DNA sequence: TGTGCCAGCTGGGGGGGTGGCAACACTGAAGCTTTCTTT. Its protein is CASWGGGNTEAFF.

This clonotype was counted ten times or more. The V call is TRBV5-1, the J call TRBJ1-1; 7 nucleotides align to TRBD1. The germline gives CDR1 SGHRS, CDR2 YFSETQ. V lost 7 bases to trimming and J lost 5 bases; unmatched junction nucleotides: 8. This CDR3 has 13 residues. CDR3 sequence (DNA): TGCGCCAGCGCCGTACAGGGGAATACTGAAGCTTTCTTT. It is translated as CASAVQGNTEAFF.

This clonotype was seen a handful of times. J is TRBJ2-7 and V is TRBV5-5; 8 positions match TRBD1. V gave up 2 bases and J gave up 3 bases; unmatched junction bases: 7. This CDR3 comprises 15 residues. Germline V lookup: CDR1 SGHKS, CDR2 YYEKEE (reference sequence). The CDR3 is CASSFPGDRIYEQYF. DNA for the CDR3: TGTGCCAGCAGCTTTCCCGGGGACAGGATCTACGAGCAGTACTTC.

This chain connects TRBV5-6 to TRBJ1-2, with D possibly being TRBD1 (5 bases). CDR1 and CDR2 (germline): SGHDT, YYEEEE. The V and J ends lost 4 bases and 5 bases respectively, with 15 bases between them. This CDR3 spans 14 amino acids. CDR3 region: CASSRDGSGYGYTF. The CDR3 bases are TGTGCCAGCAGCCGGGACGGGTCTGGTTATGGCTACACCTTC.

The chain has TRBV24-1 and TRBJ2-7; no clear D. Looked up from germline, CDR1 is KGHDR and CDR2 is SFDVKD. The germline V and J ends were trimmed by 3 bases and 2 bases, with 10 bases remaining between them. The CDR3 contains 14 residues. The CDR3 region is CATSDASKAYEQYF. The CDR3 nucleotides are TGTGCCACCAGTGATGCCAGTAAGGCCTACGAGCAGTACTTC.